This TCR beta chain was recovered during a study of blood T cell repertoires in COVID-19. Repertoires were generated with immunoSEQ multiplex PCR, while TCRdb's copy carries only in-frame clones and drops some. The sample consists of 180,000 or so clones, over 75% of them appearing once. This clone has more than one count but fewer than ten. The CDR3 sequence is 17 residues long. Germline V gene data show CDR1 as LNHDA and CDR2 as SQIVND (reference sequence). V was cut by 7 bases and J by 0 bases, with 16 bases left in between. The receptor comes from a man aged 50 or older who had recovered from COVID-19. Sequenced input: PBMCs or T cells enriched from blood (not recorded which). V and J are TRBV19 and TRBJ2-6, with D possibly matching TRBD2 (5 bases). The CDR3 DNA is TGTGCCAGTACAGTCCACCCAGACTACTCTGGGGCCAACGTCCTGACTTTC. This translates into CASTVHPDYSGANVLTF.